This T cell receptor beta chain appears in the sequencing data of a study of blood T cell repertoires in COVID-19. Study-level information: COVID-19 samples, acute and convalescent, were from the United States, Italy and Spain. PBMCs, B-cell-depleted T cells, or T cells provided the cDNA or gDNA that made up the material.

In the original analysis: Reference gene primer amplification yielded estimated nucleated cell counts. Produced via immunoSEQ multiplex PCR; TCRdb's table is partial and in-frame only. Clonal size and the V and J genes are those of that table, whereas D and trimming came from the DNA. The sample includes 150,000 to 200,000 clones, roughly 91% seen only once; the top ten take roughly 2.1%. The TCR sequence derives from a man aged 18 to 30 with acute or convalescent COVID-19. Sample: peripheral blood.

The CDR3: CASSPSGTAPNEKLFF. The CDR3 DNA reads TGTGCCAGCAGCCCCTCGGGGACTGCCCCTAATGAAAAACTGTTTTTT. The V and J genes are TRBV5-6 and TRBJ1-4; D possibly corresponds to TRBD1 (5 bases). V was trimmed by 4 bases and J by 3 bases, leaving 16 bases between them. Germline CDR1 SGHDT, CDR2 YYEEEE. This CDR3 spans 16 amino acids.